This T cell receptor beta chain derives from a study of blood T cell repertoires in COVID-19. Study context: The origin of the acute and convalescent COVID-19 samples was the United States, Italy and Spain.

This CDR3 contains 13 residues. Germline CDR1 MNHEY, CDR2 SVGAGI. Between the trimmed V and J ends, which lost 2 bases and 3 bases, there was a span of 7 bases. Produced via immunoSEQ multiplex PCR; TCRdb's table is partial and in-frame only. The sample has roughly 99,000 clones; 81% are singletons. The rearrangement links TRBV6-5 to TRBJ1-2; no clear D. The origin of this receptor is a woman older than 75 with acute or convalescent COVID-19. What was sequenced was peripheral blood. The CDR3 nucleotides read TGTGCCAGCAGTTACCAGGTAGACTATGGCTACACCTTC. Translated: CASSYQVDYGYTF.